This TCR beta chain is drawn from a study of technical replicates of blood from several donors. This table comes from immunoSEQ multiplex PCR, and its TCRdb copy is limited to in-frame clones, with some not included. The data show about 75,000 clones, 95% to 98% seen once. CDR1 LNHDA and CDR2 SQIVND come from the germline V gene (reference sequence). V was cut by 1 base and J by 4 bases, with 14 bases left in between. The CDR3 length is 16 residues. This TCR was sampled from a human donor in good health. The gene calls are TRBV19 and TRBJ1-3; no firm D call. Sequencing was carried out using T cells isolated from PBMCs. As DNA, the CDR3 is TGTGCCAGTAGTATAGGTTTCGGGAATTCGGGAAACACCATATATTTT. It specifies CASSIGFGNSGNTIYF. Supplemented by reference TRBV19 and TRBJ1-3, the full variable domain reads DGGITQSPKYLFRKEGQNVTLSCEQNLNHDAMYWYRQDPGQGLRLIYYSQIVNDFQKGDIAEGYSVSREKKESFPLTVTSAQKNPTAFYLCASSIGFGNSGNTIYFGEGSWLTVV.